Below are 27 T cell receptor beta chains sequenced from a single sample in a study of shared T cell receptors in the human thymus. Assay used: immunoSEQ multiplex PCR; TCRdb lists only in-frame clones, some missing. The table shows approximately 760,000 clones, with 70% to 90% occurring only once. The same data also went into a second study, on human thymus T cells.

Sequences were obtained from thymocytes. The receptors come from a girl younger than two with a congenital heart defect.

This clone was observed once. CDR3 bases: TGTGCCAGCAGGCTGGCAGGGCACCGCCCGGACTACGAGCAGTACTTC. As protein: CASRLAGHRPDYEQYF. V and J are TRBV28 and TRBJ2-7, with D maybe TRBD1 (5 bases). The CDR3 contains 16 residues. Trimming removed 6 bases at V and 3 bases at J, with 21 bases between. Germline V lookup: CDR1 MDHEN, CDR2 SYDVKM.

The chain carries TRBV4-1 and TRBJ1-1; 8 nucleotides match TRBD1. V shed 6 bases, J shed 7 bases, and the junction held 4 bases outside the gene matches. Germline CDR1 MGHRA, CDR2 YSYEKL. The CDR3 is made up of 12 amino acids. The chain's CDR3 is CASRGTGGEAFF. Here the CDR3 DNA reads TGCGCCAGCAGGGGCACAGGGGGTGAAGCTTTCTTT.

This clone appeared a single time. The chain links TRBV9 to TRBJ1-1, with a tentative D call TRBD1 (5 bases). The V gene's germline CDR1 is SGDLS and CDR2 YYNGEE. Between the trimmed V and J ends, which lost 0 bases and 5 bases, there was a span of 20 bases. This CDR3 region has 17 residues. CDR3 DNA: TGTGCCAGCAGCGTAGGGCTCCAGGTTGGCAGGGAAACTGAAGCTTTCTTT. Protein product: CASSVGLQVGRETEAFF.

The J gene is TRBJ2-3, the V gene TRBV9, with D perhaps matching TRBD1 (6 bases). Deletions cut 4 bases from V and 4 bases from J, with 19 bases between. The length of the CDR3 is 16 residues. CDR1 is SGDLS, CDR2 YYNGEE, per germline. For the CDR3, the DNA is TGTGCCAGCAGCTATCCGAGGGGGAAAGGTCCAGATACGCAGTATTTT. This gives the protein CASSYPRGKGPDTQYF. The full variable domain, completed using reference TRBV9 and TRBJ2-3, is DSGVTQTPKHLITATGQRVTLRCSPRSGDLSVYWYQQSLDQGLQFLIQYYNGEERAKGNILERFSAQQFPDLHSELNLSSLELGDSALYFCASSYPRGKGPDTQYFGPGTRLTVL.

This clone was detected once. The chain uses TRBV5-1 and TRBJ2-2; 10 bases are shared with TRBD1. CDR1 and CDR2 from the germline V gene are SGHRS and YFSETQ. Losses at the gene ends were 4 bases for V and 4 bases for J; bases not matched to a gene: 10. The CDR3 has 17 residues. CDR3 region: CASSPASGTGVTGELFF. The CDR3 bases are TGCGCCAGCAGCCCAGCTTCCGGGACAGGGGTCACCGGGGAGCTGTTTTTT.

This rearrangement joins TRBV7-8 to TRBJ2-3; possible D gene TRBD2, 6 bases. Germline V gives CDR1 SGHVS, CDR2 FQNEAQ. This CDR3 region has 18 residues. V lost 2 bases and J lost 2, with 20 bases in between. CDR3 in amino acids: CASSLLYHVGGPTDTQYF. In nucleotides, the CDR3 is TGTGCCAGCAGCTTATTATATCACGTGGGGGGACCCACAGATACGCAGTATTTT.

The rearrangement uses TRBV28 and TRBJ1-3; 10 nucleotides match TRBD1. Germline V gene lookup returns CDR1 MDHEN and CDR2 SYDVKM. V was clipped by 6 bases and J by 0 bases; unmatched bases: 8. This CDR3 is built from 17 residues. DNA of the CDR3: TGTGCCAGCAGAAGCTCGGACAGGGGGACCTCTGGAAACACCATATATTTT. This translates into CASRSSDRGTSGNTIYF.

V is TRBV11-2 and J is TRBJ1-1; D possibly corresponds to TRBD1 (5 bases). The CDR3 has 15 amino acids. Trimming shortened V by 1 base and J by 7 bases, and 16 bases separated the two germline ends. CDR1 and CDR2 from the germline V gene are SGHAT and FQNNGV. The CDR3 reads CASSLGASGGSEAFF. The CDR3 DNA reads as TGTGCCAGCAGCTTAGGGGCCTCCGGGGGAAGTGAAGCTTTCTTT.

The V call is TRBV5-1, the J call TRBJ2-1; no clear D. The CDR3 loop spans 16 amino acids. CDR1 is SGHRS and CDR2 is YFSETQ in the germline V gene. V lost 0 bases and J lost 4, with 14 bases in between. The CDR3 sequence: CASSLVLRMEYNEQFF. CDR3 DNA sequence: TGCGCCAGCAGCTTGGTGCTACGCATGGAGTACAATGAGCAGTTCTTC.

The chain couples TRBV10-3 to TRBJ2-7; tentative D call: TRBD1 (7 bases). The V gene lost 6 bases and the J gene lost 4 bases, with 10 bases spanning the gap. There are 12 residues in the CDR3. Germline CDR1 ENHRY, CDR2 SYGVKD. CDR3 amino acids: CAIREGAYEQYF. Written as DNA, the CDR3 is TGTGCCATCAGGGAGGGGGCTTACGAGCAGTACTTC.

The chain employs TRBV4-3 and TRBJ2-3; 8 positions match TRBD2. CDR3 length: 18 amino acids. Germline CDR1 is LGHNA and CDR2 is YSLEER. With V trimmed by 1 base and J by 1 base, 10 bases remained unmatched. The CDR3 reads CASSQGKTGGQGTDTQYF. The CDR3 bases are TGCGCCAGCAGCCAAGGGAAAACGGGGGGGCAAGGCACAGATACGCAGTATTTT.

The chain carries TRBV27 and TRBJ2-5, with 8 bases matching TRBD1. Trimming cost V 6 bases and J 5 bases; bases outside gene matches: 8. This CDR3 comprises 14 residues. In germline, CDR1 is MNHEY, CDR2 SMNVEV (reference sequence). CDR3 residues: CASRAGGLGETQYF. CDR3 bases: TGTGCCAGCAGGGCAGGGGGCTTGGGTGAGACCCAGTACTTC.

This clone was observed a handful of times. This chain joins TRBV5-6 and TRBJ2-4; TRBD2 aligns across 11 bases. The V and J ends lost 4 bases and 3 bases, in that order; junction bases with no gene match: 12. CDR1 and CDR2 from the germline V gene are SGHDT and YYEEEE. The CDR3 runs 18 residues. For the CDR3, the DNA is TGTGCCAGCAGCCTCGGAAGACTAGCGGGGCCCTACAAAAACATTCAGTACTTC. It codes for CASSLGRLAGPYKNIQYF.

The V gene is TRBV7-2, the J gene TRBJ1-5; 8 nucleotides line up with TRBD1. This CDR3 contains 16 residues. Germline CDR1 SGHTA, CDR2 FQGNSA. Trimming at V came to 5 bases and at J to 0 bases, leaving 6 bases not matched to a gene. The CDR3 DNA is TGTGCCAGCAGCGAAGGGACAGGTTATAGCAATCAGCCCCAGCATTTT. Protein: CASSEGTGYSNQPQHF.

This clone was seen a handful of times. The chain employs TRBV29-1 and TRBJ1-1; 8 bases are a match to TRBD1. Germline values: CDR1 SQVTM, CDR2 ANQGSEA. Trimming at V came to 1 base and at J to 8 bases, leaving 9 bases not matched to a gene. The CDR3 sequence is 14 residues long. The CDR3 region is CSVEGGQEGTEAFF. CDR3 DNA sequence: TGCAGCGTTGAAGGGGGACAGGAGGGGACCGAAGCTTTCTTT.

The V and J genes are TRBV6-4 and TRBJ2-2, with TRBD2 identical over 13 bases. This CDR3 has 17 amino acids. Germline CDR1 MRHNA, CDR2 SNTAGT. The trim removed 3 bases at V and 6 bases at J, leaving 7 bases unmatched. CDR3 amino acids: CASSDLTGTSGAGELFF. In DNA, the CDR3 is TGTGCCAGCAGTGATCTTACCGGGACTAGCGGGGCCGGGGAGCTGTTTTTT.

This clone was seen more than once but under ten times. This chain connects TRBV7-9 to TRBJ2-1; 7 bases are shared with TRBD2. The V and J ends lost 4 bases and 4 bases, in that order; junction bases with no gene match: 7. The CDR3 spans 15 residues. Germline loops: CDR1 SEHNR, CDR2 FQNEAQ (reference sequence). The CDR3 DNA follows: TGTGCCAGCAGCTCCCCAAAGCGGGGTTACAATGAGCAGTTCTTC. Amino acid sequence: CASSSPKRGYNEQFF.

A single count supports this clone. The genes are TRBV30 and TRBJ2-4, with 15 bases aligning to TRBD2. This CDR3 spans 22 amino acids. V was pared by 1 base and J by 3 bases, with 19 bases of the junction left unmatched. The germline gives CDR1 GTSNPN, CDR2 SVGIG (reference sequence). The CDR3 region is CAWSAEPGLAGGKGEVKNIQYF. The CDR3 DNA reads TGTGCCTGGAGTGCCGAACCCGGACTAGCGGGGGGGAAGGGAGAGGTCAAAAACATTCAGTACTTC.

This sequence joins TRBV5-1 and TRBJ2-6; 10 bases map to TRBD1. The CDR3 consists of 17 residues. Germline V gives CDR1 SGHRS, CDR2 YFSETQ. V lost 4 bases to trimming and J lost 4 bases; unmatched junction nucleotides: 8. CDR3 bases: TGCGCCAGCAGCCCGGGGACAGGGGCGGGAGGGGCCAACGTCCTGACTTTC. This codes for CASSPGTGAGGANVLTF.

This rearrangement joins TRBV5-5 to TRBJ2-7; D is undetermined. The V gene's germline CDR1 is SGHKS and CDR2 YYEKEE (reference sequence). This CDR3 is built from 16 residues. V lost 0 bases to trimming and J lost 1 base, with 14 bases between them. The CDR3 bases are TGTGCCAGCAGCTTGGCCTCGGGTTTTGTTTCCTACGAGCAGTACTTC. This sequence encodes CASSLASGFVSYEQYF. The variable domain in full, with the rest retrieved from reference TRBV5-5 and TRBJ2-7, is DAGVTQSPTHLIKTRGQQVTLRCSPISGHKSVSWYQQVLGQGPQFIFQYYEKEERGRGNFPDRFSARQFPNYSSELNVNALLLGDSALYLCASSLASGFVSYEQYFGPGTRLTVT.

This chain links TRBV7-9 with TRBJ1-6, with 9 bases aligning to TRBD1. V gave up 4 bases and J gave up 7 bases; unmatched junction bases: 8. Germline values: CDR1 SEHNR, CDR2 FQNEAQ (reference sequence). The CDR3 spans 16 residues. The CDR3 sequence: CASSSPDRGRNSPLHF. CDR3 sequence (DNA): TGTGCCAGCAGCTCGCCGGACAGGGGAAGAAATTCACCCCTCCACTTT.

This clone has more than one count but fewer than ten. The rearrangement uses TRBV4-2 and TRBJ2-5, with D perhaps matching TRBD1 (6 bases). The germline gives CDR1 LGHNA, CDR2 YNFKEQ. CDR3 length: 13 amino acids. V was clipped by 3 bases and J by 4 bases, with 9 bases between them. The CDR3 DNA reads as TGTGCCAGCAGCCATACAGGGCGAGAGACCCAGTACTTC. Encoded protein: CASSHTGRETQYF.

V is TRBV5-1 and J is TRBJ2-3; 7 bases fit TRBD1. The J segment lost 2 bases and the V segment lost 3 bases, leaving 9 bases of the junction unmatched. The CDR3 contains 16 residues. Germline CDR1 SGHRS, CDR2 YFSETQ. The CDR3 here is CASSYDRVIPTDTQYF. The CDR3 region has the DNA TGCGCCAGCAGCTATGACAGGGTAATCCCCACAGATACGCAGTATTTT.

The chain has TRBV4-3 and TRBJ2-7, with D tentatively TRBD1 (5 bases). The germline CDR1 and CDR2 sequences are LGHNA and YSLEER. Deletions cut 0 bases from V and 6 bases from J, with 24 bases between. CDR3 size: 18 residues. The CDR3 sequence is CASSQEEGQDNPLGEQYF. CDR3 nucleotides: TGCGCCAGCAGCCAAGAAGAAGGGCAGGACAATCCCCTTGGCGAGCAGTACTTC.

This chain joins TRBV2 and TRBJ1-5; no firm D call. This CDR3 is 17 amino acids long. Trimming pared 2 bases from V and 0 bases from J, leaving 14 bases between. Looked up from germline, CDR1 is SNHLY and CDR2 is FYNNEI. The CDR3 DNA reads as TGTGCCAGCAGTGAAAGCTCGTCTGCTGTTAGCAATCAGCCCCAGCATTTT. This gives the protein CASSESSSAVSNQPQHF.

The V call is TRBV27, the J call TRBJ1-2, with 8 bases matching TRBD1. Trimming took 5 bases from V and 4 from J; bases not matched to a gene: 12. The germline V gene has CDR1 MNHEY and CDR2 SMNVEV (reference sequence). The CDR3 covers 16 residues. The CDR3 DNA follows: TGTGCCAGCAGTACCGAAGACAGGGGAAGAAGCTATGGCTACACCTTC. Its protein product is CASSTEDRGRSYGYTF.

The chain uses TRBV5-5 and TRBJ1-2; 9 nucleotides match TRBD1. Germline V lookup: CDR1 SGHKS, CDR2 YYEKEE (reference sequence). Trimming cost V 5 bases and J 6 bases; bases outside gene matches: 11. This CDR3 contains 15 residues. CDR3 loop: CASSYRKDRGNGYTF. The CDR3 DNA reads TGTGCCAGCAGTTATCGAAAGGACAGGGGAAATGGCTACACCTTC.